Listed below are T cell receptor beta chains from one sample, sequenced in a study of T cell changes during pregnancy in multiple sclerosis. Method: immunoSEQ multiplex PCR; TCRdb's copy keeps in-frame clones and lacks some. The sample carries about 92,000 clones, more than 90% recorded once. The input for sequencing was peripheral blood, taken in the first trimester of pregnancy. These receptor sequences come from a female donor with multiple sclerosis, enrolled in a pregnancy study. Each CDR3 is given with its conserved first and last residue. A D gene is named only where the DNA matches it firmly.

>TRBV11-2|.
CASSLARGKVNEQFF
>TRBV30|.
CAWRTVGSSYEQYF
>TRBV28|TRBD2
CASSPPGGTQYF
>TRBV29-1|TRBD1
CSVDGQGYNEQFF
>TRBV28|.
CASSWVLGAATSTDTQYF
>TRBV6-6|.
CASSYHAGYSYNEQFF
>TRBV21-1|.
CASSKVGRGYEQYF
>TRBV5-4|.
CASSLGQVTEAFF
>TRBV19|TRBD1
CASSMGTGTQPQHF
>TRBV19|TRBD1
CASSMWDRGSNYGYTF
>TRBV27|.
CASSFRQSGRKNEQFF
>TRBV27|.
CASSLSGTKYEQYF
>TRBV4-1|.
CASSQGGQISNQPQHF
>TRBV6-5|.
CASSYGGSGNTIYF
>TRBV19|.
CASSTIFATGYNQPQHF
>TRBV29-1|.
CSVSPSAGQPQHF